Following are 15 T cell receptor beta chains from one sample sequenced in a study of CD8+ T cells in alopecia areata. Stated treatment: oral pan-JAK inhibitor, 5-10 mg twice daily. Isolated RNA was reverse transcribed into cDNA used as the sequencing template. The assay was immunoSEQ multiplex PCR, and TCRdb's table has in-frame clones only and misses some. The data hold some 190,000 clones, with roughly 60% observed a single time. The specimen comprised CD4+ T cells sorted from blood, sampled at week 24, from a patient treated with tofacitinib. These receptors all come from a human donor with alopecia areata.

The gene calls are TRBV5-1 and TRBJ2-4; D not certain. Deletions cut 1 base from V and 8 bases from J, with 7 bases between. The CDR3 is 12 residues long. The germline V gene encodes CDR1 SGHRS and CDR2 YFSETQ. The CDR3 region is CASSLSPDIQYF. The CDR3 DNA reads as TGCGCCAGCAGCTTGTCCCCAGACATTCAGTACTTC.

V and J are TRBV5-6 and TRBJ1-2; D ambiguous. V dropped 3 bases and J dropped 6 bases, with 9 bases sitting between them. There are 12 residues in the CDR3. The V gene's germline CDR1 is SGHDT and CDR2 YYEEEE. CDR3 sequence: CASSSPGHGYTF. In nucleotides, the CDR3 is TGTGCCAGCAGCTCTCCTGGGCATGGCTACACCTTC.

V and J are TRBV30 and TRBJ2-1; 11 nucleotides align to TRBD2. V gave up 4 bases and J gave up 9 bases; unmatched junction bases: 5. In germline, CDR1 is GTSNPN, CDR2 SVGIG (reference sequence). The CDR3 has 13 amino acids. The CDR3 loop is CAWNSGGASEQFF. The CDR3 nucleotides read TGTGCCTGGAATAGCGGGGGGGCCTCTGAGCAGTTCTTC.

This clone has only one observation. The rearrangement joins TRBV25-1 to TRBJ1-4; D perhaps matches TRBD1 (5 bases). Germline assignment: CDR1 MGHDK and CDR2 SYGVNS. The CDR3 runs 13 residues. V shed 6 bases and J shed 8 bases, with 13 bases lying between them. CDR3 sequence reads: CASSPIGGEKLFF. As DNA, the CDR3 is TGTGCCAGCAGCCCAATCGGGGGGGAAAAACTGTTTTTT.

This rearrangement joins TRBV7-2 to TRBJ1-2; D call uncertain. V lost 6 bases and J lost 2, with 13 bases in between. CDR1 is SGHTA, CDR2 FQGNSA, per germline. The CDR3 sequence is 14 residues long. CDR3 amino acids: CASSTQSTNYGYTF. The CDR3, as DNA: TGTGCCAGCAGTACACAGAGCACCAACTATGGCTACACCTTC.

The chain is built from TRBV28 and TRBJ2-7, with D possibly TRBD1 on 6 matching bases. Per the germline V gene, CDR1 is MDHEN and CDR2 is SYDVKM. Trimming took 2 bases from V and 1 from J, leaving 6 bases between them. There are 13 residues in the CDR3. DNA of the CDR3: TGTGCCAGCAGTTTAGGACAGTCCTACGAGCAGTACTTC. Its protein is CASSLGQSYEQYF.

This clone has just a few counts. V is TRBV30 and J is TRBJ2-7; D could derive from TRBD1 or TRBD2 (5 bases each). V dropped 3 bases and J dropped 2 bases, with 14 bases sitting between them. The CDR3 is 14 amino acids. Germline V lookup: CDR1 GTSNPN, CDR2 SVGIG (reference sequence). The CDR3 region is CAWRLFGGTYEQYF. DNA of the CDR3: TGTGCCTGGAGGCTTTTTGGGGGAACCTACGAGCAGTACTTC.

In this sample, this clone turned up a few times. This chain connects TRBV5-1 to TRBJ2-7; D gene uncertain. V lost 4 bases to trimming and J lost 6 bases, with 11 bases between them. This CDR3 contains 12 residues. Germline V gene data show CDR1 as SGHRS and CDR2 as YFSETQ. This chain's CDR3 is CASSVSVGEQYF. The CDR3 nucleotides are TGCGCCAGCAGCGTGTCCGTAGGCGAGCAGTACTTC. Full variable domain (missing parts from reference TRBV5-1 and TRBJ2-7): KAGVTQTPRYLIKTRGQQVTLSCSPISGHRSVSWYQQTPGQGLQFLFEYFSETQRNKGNFPGRFSGRQFSNSRSEMNVSTLELGDSALYLCASSVSVGEQYFGPGTRLTVT.

The chain is built from TRBV5-1 and TRBJ2-1; 9 positions match TRBD1. V lost 4 bases and J lost 7; bases outside the gene matches: 6. The CDR3 spans 14 residues. CDR1 SGHRS and CDR2 YFSETQ come from the germline V gene. The DNA for the CDR3 is TGCGCCAGCAGCATATGGGACAGGGAAAATGAGCAGTTCTTC. Translation gives CASSIWDRENEQFF.

V usage is TRBV7-9 and J usage is TRBJ2-7, with 7 bases matching TRBD1. CDR1 and CDR2 (germline): SEHNR, FQNEAQ (reference sequence). With 1 base clipped from V and 6 bases from J, the junction kept 6 bases outside the gene matches. The CDR3 is 14 residues long. This chain's CDR3 is CASSLGAGGREQYF. Here the CDR3 DNA reads TGTGCCAGCAGCTTAGGGGCAGGGGGTCGCGAGCAGTACTTC.

V usage is TRBV2 and J usage is TRBJ1-2; the D gene is possibly TRBD1 (5 bases). V lost 2 bases and J 6 bases, leaving 13 bases between the germline ends. CDR1 is SNHLY and CDR2 is FYNNEI in the germline V gene. The CDR3 spans 14 residues. DNA for the CDR3: TGTGCCAGCAGTGAACCCGGGACTATGGATGGCTACACCTTC. As protein: CASSEPGTMDGYTF.

The chain uses TRBV11-1 and TRBJ2-5, with unresolved D. Germline V gene data show CDR1 as SGHAT and CDR2 as FQDESV (reference sequence). Trimming stripped 4 bases from V and 2 bases from J, with 14 bases between. The length of the CDR3 is 15 residues. Here the CDR3 DNA reads TGTGCCAGCAGCTCGCAGGTTTCCCCGCAAGAGACCCAGTACTTC. It translates to CASSSQVSPQETQYF.

This clone was seen at least ten times. V usage is TRBV15 and J usage is TRBJ1-5; D gene unclear. Trimming removed 1 base from V and 0 bases from J, with 10 bases in between. From germline, CDR1 is LNHNV and CDR2 YYDKDF (reference sequence). CDR3 size: 16 residues. CDR3 nucleotides: TGTGCCACCAGCAGAGTCCCGCCGGATAGCAATCAGCCCCAGCATTTT. This sequence encodes CATSRVPPDSNQPQHF.

The chain recombines TRBV14 with TRBJ1-1; a weak D match, TRBD1 (5 bases). Trimming removed 3 bases at V and 3 bases at J, with 11 bases between. The CDR3 covers 14 residues. The germline V gene has CDR1 SGHDN and CDR2 FVKESK. The DNA for the CDR3 is TGTGCCAGCAGCCATTACGTGGGGGACACTGAAGCTTTCTTT. It translates to CASSHYVGDTEAFF.

The chain couples TRBV10-3 to TRBJ1-1; D not certain. CDR3 length: 14 residues. Germline V gene data show CDR1 as ENHRY and CDR2 as SYGVKD. Deletions cut 7 bases from V and 5 bases from J, with 17 bases between. CDR3 DNA: TGTGCCATCACTCCCAAGCCCGACGGGACTGAAGCTTTCTTT. This codes for CAITPKPDGTEAFF.